This T cell receptor (beta chain) originates from a study of PD-L1 blockade in urothelial cancer. Looking at the study overall: Patients started atezolizumab at some point between 2013 and 2015, 1,200 mg intravenously every 3 weeks. Blood analysis took place 3 weeks (second dose) and 6 weeks after treatment start. Counts from blood samples showed a median of 141,255 T cells. Whole-study findings and limits: Pretreatment TCR clonality in blood, when below the median, was predictive of better survival.

A word on this clone: Its cognate antigen is unknown.

Time point reported: pretreatment peripheral blood. Some clones are missing from TCRdb's copy, which holds only in-frame ones; the method was immunoSEQ multiplex PCR. The data show around 40,000 clones, 80% to 95% seen once. CDR1 MGHRA and CDR2 YSYEKL come from the germline V gene. V was pared by 3 bases and J by 1 base, with 6 bases of the junction left unmatched. The CDR3 extends over 19 amino acids. The input for sequencing was PBMCs, taken around atezolizumab (anti-PD-L1) treatment. This receptor was identified in a woman in her fifties or sixties with urothelial cancer. The chain has TRBV4-1 and TRBJ2-2, with 15 positions matching TRBD2. The CDR3 nucleotides are TGCGCCAGCAGCCAGGGACTAGCGGGAGGTGGGGTGAACACCGGGGAGCTGTTTTTT. It yields the protein CASSQGLAGGGVNTGELFF.